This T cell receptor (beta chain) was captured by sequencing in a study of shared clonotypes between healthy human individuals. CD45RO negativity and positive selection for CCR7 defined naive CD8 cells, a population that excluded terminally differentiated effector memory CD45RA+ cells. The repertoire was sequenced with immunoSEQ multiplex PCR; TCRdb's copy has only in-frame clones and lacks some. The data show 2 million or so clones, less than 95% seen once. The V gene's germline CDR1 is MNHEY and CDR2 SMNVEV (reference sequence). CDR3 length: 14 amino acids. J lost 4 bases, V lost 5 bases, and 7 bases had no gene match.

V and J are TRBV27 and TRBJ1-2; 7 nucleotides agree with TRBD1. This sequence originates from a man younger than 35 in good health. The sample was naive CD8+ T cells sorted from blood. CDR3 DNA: TGTGCCAGCAGTCCGTCGGGACAGTTCTATGGCTACACCTTC. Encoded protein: CASSPSGQFYGYTF.